One sample yielded the 6 T cell receptor beta chains listed below, sequenced in a study of CXCR3-negative and CXCR3-positive naive CD8 T cells. Study-wide findings and caveats: TRB CDR3 hydrophobicity was greater in CXCR3-positive naive cells than in CXCR3-negative naive cells.

These receptors are not linked to any known antigen. Each TRB cDNA library was prepared by 5' RACE (with UMI labels). Using the 5' RACE reads, TCRdb records one entry per CDR3 protein without DNA. This sample carries about 98,000 distinct CDR3 sequences, with around 0.99% going to the ten biggest clones. The sample was naive CXCR3+ CD8+ T cells from blood. Sample subset: CD45RO-CCR7+CD27+CD95- naive CD8+ T cells expressing CXCR3 (TNR3+). The receptors here all came from a human donor in good health. Some clones in this sample may be carry-over from other donors' samples.

The V and J genes are TRBV6-2 or TRBV6-3 and TRBJ2-1; TCRdb names TRBD2, which stays unverified in the absence of DNA. Per the germline V gene, CDR1 is MNHEY and CDR2 is SVGEGT. This CDR3 spans 16 amino acids. This CDR3 reads CASSSQAGGPDNEQFF.

This sequence joins TRBV19 and TRBJ2-2; the TRBD2 assignment by TCRdb is unverifiable without DNA. CDR3 length: 14 residues. The V gene's germline CDR1 is LNHDA and CDR2 SQIVND (reference sequence). CDR3 residues: CATVATHIPGELFF.

The J gene is TRBJ1-2, the V gene TRBV6-5; TCRdb indicates TRBD1, and absent DNA this call remains unverified. This CDR3 is 19 amino acids long. Germline-derived CDR1 and CDR2 are MNHEY and SVGAGI. The CDR3 sequence: CASSYSTWDRGLRSYGYTF.

The chain joins TRBV5-6 to TRBJ2-7. This CDR3 region has 14 residues. Germline CDR1 reads SGHDT; CDR2 reads YYEEEE. CDR3 residues: CASSYRQGPYEQYF.

The CDR3 reads CASSVAPGASYEQYF. This chain joins TRBV9 and TRBJ2-7; no DNA is available, so the TRBD1 call from TCRdb remains unchecked. Germline-derived CDR1 and CDR2 are SGDLS and YYNGEE. The CDR3 has 15 residues.

The genes are TRBV29-1 and TRBJ2-3; checking the TCRdb D call of TRBD2 is not possible without DNA. This CDR3 comprises 15 residues. Germline CDR1 SQVTM, CDR2 ANQGSEA. The CDR3 protein is CSVEVARGYTDTQYF.